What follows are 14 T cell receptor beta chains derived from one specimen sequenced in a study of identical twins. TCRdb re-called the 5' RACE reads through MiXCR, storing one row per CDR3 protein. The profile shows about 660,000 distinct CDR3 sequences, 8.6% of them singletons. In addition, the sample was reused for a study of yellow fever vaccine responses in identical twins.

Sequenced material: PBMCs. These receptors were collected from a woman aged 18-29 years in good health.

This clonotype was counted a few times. The CDR3 DNA sequence: TGTGCCAGCAGCGTCGACGGGTATAGCAATCAGCCCCAGCATTTT. Its translation is CASSVDGYSNQPQHF. The chain uses TRBV9 and TRBJ1-5; D call uncertain. The CDR3 is made up of 15 amino acids. Trimming stripped 2 bases from V and 0 bases from J, with 9 bases between. Germline V lookup: CDR1 SGDLS, CDR2 YYNGEE.

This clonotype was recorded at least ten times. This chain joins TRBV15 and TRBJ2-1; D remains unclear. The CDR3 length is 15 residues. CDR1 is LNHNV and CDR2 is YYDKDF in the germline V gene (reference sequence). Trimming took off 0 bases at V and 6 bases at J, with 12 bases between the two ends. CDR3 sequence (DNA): TGTGCCACCAGCAGAGATAAGGCTAAGGGCAATGAGCAGTTCTTC. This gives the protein CATSRDKAKGNEQFF.

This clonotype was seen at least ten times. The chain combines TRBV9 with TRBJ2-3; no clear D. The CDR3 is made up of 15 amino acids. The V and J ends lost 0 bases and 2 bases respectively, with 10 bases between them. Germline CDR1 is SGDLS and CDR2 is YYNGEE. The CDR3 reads CASSVGRQFTDTQYF. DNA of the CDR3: TGTGCCAGCAGCGTAGGGCGGCAATTCACAGATACGCAGTATTTT.

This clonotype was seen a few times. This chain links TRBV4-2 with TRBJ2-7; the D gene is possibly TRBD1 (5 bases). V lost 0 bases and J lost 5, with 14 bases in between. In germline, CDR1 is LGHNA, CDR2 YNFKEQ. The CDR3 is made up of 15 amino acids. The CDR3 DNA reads TGTGCCAGCAGCCAAGACAGCCAGGGTATCGACGAGCAGTACTTC. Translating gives CASSQDSQGIDEQYF.

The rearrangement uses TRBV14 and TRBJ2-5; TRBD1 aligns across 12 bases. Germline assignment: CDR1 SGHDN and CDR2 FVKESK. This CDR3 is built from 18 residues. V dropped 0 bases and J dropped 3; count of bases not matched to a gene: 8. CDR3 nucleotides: TGTGCCAGCAGCCAAGAGAGGGACAGGGGGCGAGTTGAAGAGACCCAGTACTTC. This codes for CASSQERDRGRVEETQYF.

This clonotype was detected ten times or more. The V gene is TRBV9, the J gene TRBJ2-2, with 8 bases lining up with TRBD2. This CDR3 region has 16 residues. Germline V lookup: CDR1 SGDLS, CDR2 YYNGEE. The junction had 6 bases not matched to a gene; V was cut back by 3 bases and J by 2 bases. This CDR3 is CASSGPLAANTGELFF. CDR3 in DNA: TGTGCCAGCAGCGGCCCACTAGCGGCAAACACCGGGGAGCTGTTTTTT.

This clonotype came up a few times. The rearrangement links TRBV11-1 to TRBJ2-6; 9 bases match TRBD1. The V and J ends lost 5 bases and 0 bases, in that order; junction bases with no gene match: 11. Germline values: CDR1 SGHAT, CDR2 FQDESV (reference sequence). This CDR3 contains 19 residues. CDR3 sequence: CASSTTTGGEHSGANVLTF. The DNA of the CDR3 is TGTGCCAGCAGCACCACGACAGGGGGAGAACACTCTGGGGCCAACGTCCTGACTTTC.

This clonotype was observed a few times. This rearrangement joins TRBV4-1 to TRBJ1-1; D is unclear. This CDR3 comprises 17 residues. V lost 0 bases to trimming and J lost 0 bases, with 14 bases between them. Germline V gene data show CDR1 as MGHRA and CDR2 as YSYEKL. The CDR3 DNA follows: TGCGCCAGCAGCCAAGATAACTCAAGAAGGCTGAACACTGAAGCTTTCTTT. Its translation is CASSQDNSRRLNTEAFF.

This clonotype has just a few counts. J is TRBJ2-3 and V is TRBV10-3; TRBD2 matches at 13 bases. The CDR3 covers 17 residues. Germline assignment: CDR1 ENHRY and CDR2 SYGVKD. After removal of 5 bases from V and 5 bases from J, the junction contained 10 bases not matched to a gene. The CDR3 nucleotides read TGTGCCATCAGTAGATCAGGGACTAGCGGGGTTGGAGATACGCAGTATTTT. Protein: CAISRSGTSGVGDTQYF.

The CDR3 region is CSVEDSPEQYF. The CDR3 nucleotides read TGCAGCGTTGAAGACAGCCCGGAGCAGTACTTC. J is TRBJ2-7 and V is TRBV29-1, with unresolved D. Trimming left V 0 bases short and J 7 bases short, with 7 bases between. The CDR3 is 11 residues long. The V gene's germline CDR1 is SQVTM and CDR2 ANQGSEA.

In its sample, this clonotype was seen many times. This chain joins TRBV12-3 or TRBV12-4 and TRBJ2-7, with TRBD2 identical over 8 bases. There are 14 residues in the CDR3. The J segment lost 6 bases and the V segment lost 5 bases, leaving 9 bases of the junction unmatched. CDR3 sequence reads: CASSPGTRAGEQYF. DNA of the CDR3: TGTGCCAGCAGTCCCGGGACTAGGGCGGGCGAGCAGTACTTC.

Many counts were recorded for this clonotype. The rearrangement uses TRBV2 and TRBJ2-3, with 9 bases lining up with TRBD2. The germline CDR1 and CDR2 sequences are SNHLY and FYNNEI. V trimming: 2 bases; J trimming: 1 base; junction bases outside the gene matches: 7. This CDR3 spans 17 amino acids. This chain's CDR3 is CASSEKAPSGGTDTQYF. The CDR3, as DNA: TGTGCCAGCAGTGAAAAAGCCCCTAGCGGGGGCACAGATACGCAGTATTTT.

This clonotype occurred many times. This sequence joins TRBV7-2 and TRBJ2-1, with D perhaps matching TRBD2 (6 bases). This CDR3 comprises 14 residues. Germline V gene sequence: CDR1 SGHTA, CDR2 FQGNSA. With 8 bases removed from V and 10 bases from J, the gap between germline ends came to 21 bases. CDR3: CASGSQTAGLEQFF. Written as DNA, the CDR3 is TGTGCCAGCGGCTCCCAAACGGCGGGACTCGAGCAGTTCTTC.

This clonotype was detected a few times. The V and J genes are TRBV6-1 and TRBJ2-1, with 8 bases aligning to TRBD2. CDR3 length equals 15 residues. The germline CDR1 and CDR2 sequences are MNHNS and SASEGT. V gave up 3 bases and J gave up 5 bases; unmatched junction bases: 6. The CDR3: CASSDSGSGNNEQFF. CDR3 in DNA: TGTGCCAGCAGTGACAGCGGGAGTGGGAACAATGAGCAGTTCTTC.